What follows is one T cell receptor beta chain and its context. What it recognizes is unknown. The data were obtained in a study of shared clonotypes between healthy human individuals. Study background: A donor's plate count was three for CD4 naive and three for CD4 memory; CD8 naive had two and CD8 memory one. Whole-study results and caveats: The small donor group covered limited genetic and exposure diversity.

Data came from immunoSEQ multiplex PCR; TCRdb stores just in-frame clones and leaves some out. Of 700,000 to 950,000 clones listed, about 96% are singletons. V lost 2 bases to trimming and J lost 6 bases, with 11 bases between them. The CDR3 sequence is 13 residues long. Looked up from germline, CDR1 is SEHNR and CDR2 is FQNEAQ (reference sequence). Naive CD8 isolation took CD45RO-negative cells positively selected for CCR7 and excluded terminally differentiated effector memory CD45RA+ cells. Sequenced material: naive CD8+ T cells sorted from blood. The rearrangement uses TRBV7-9 and TRBJ2-7; weak D call: TRBD2 (5 bases). The clonotype originates from a man between 25 and 39 years old in good health. CDR3 loop: CASSLNTDSEQYF. The CDR3 coding sequence is TGTGCCAGCAGCTTAAACACGGACTCCGAGCAGTACTTC.